This TCR beta chain originates from a study of type 1 regulatory T cells. Overall study context: An in vitro protocol generated T-allo10, a Tr1-enriched, alloantigen-specific CD4 T cell product. Overall study results and limits: Type 1 regulatory T cells had a more restricted TCR repertoire than non-type 1 regulatory T cells.

In regard to this clonotype: Its antigen is currently unknown.

CDR1 is DFQATT, CDR2 SNEGSKA, per germline (reference sequence). With 2 bases removed from V and 6 bases from J, the gap between germline ends came to 11 bases. The CDR3 runs 13 residues. TCRdb re-called the reads with MiXCR, one entry per CDR3 protein. The sample lists more than 60,000 distinct CDR3 sequences, approximately 60% seen once, with 1.5% to 2% in the top ten. V is TRBV20-1 and J is TRBJ2-1; possibly TRBD2 for D (5 bases). Sequenced input: cultured non-Tr1 T cells, either the whole culture or a sorted T cell fraction (not recorded which). The sequence was collected from a human donor in good health. As DNA, the CDR3 is TGCAGTGCTAGACTAGCACTACCCAATGAGCAGTTCTTC. This translates into CSARLALPNEQFF.